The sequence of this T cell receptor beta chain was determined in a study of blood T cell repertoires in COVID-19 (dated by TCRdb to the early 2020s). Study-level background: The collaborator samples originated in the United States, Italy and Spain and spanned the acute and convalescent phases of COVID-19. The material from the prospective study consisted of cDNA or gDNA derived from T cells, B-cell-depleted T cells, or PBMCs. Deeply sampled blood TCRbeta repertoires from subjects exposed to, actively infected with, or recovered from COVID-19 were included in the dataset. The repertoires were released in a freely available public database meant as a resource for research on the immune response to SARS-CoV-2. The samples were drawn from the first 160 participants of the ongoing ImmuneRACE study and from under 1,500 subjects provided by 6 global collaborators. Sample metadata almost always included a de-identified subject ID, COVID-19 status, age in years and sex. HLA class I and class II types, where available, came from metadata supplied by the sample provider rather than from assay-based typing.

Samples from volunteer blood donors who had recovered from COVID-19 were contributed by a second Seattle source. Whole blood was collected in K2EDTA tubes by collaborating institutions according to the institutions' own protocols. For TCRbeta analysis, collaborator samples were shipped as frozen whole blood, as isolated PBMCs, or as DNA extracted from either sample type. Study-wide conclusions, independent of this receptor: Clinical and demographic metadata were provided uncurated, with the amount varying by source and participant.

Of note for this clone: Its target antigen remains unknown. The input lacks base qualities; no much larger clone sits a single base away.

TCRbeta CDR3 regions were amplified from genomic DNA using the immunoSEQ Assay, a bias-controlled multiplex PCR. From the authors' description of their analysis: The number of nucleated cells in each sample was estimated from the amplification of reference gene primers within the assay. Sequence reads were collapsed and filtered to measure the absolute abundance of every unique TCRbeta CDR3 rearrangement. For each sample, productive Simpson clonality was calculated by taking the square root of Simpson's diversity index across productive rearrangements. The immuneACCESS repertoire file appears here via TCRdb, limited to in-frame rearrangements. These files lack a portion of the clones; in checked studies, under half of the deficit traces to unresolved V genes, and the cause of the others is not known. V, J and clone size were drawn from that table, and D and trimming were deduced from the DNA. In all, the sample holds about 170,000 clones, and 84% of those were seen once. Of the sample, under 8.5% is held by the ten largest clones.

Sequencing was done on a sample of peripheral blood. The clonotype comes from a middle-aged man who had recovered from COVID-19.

The CDR3 reads CASSYLGTGTQETQYF. The nucleotide sequence is given as TGTGCCAGCAGTTATCTCGGGACAGGGACACAAGAGACCCAGTACTTC. The chain uses TRBV6-5 and TRBJ2-5; TRBD1 aligns with 9 central bases. The CDR3 numbers 16 residues from cysteine through phenylalanine. Kept here is only the CDR3 DNA, which spans 48 bases and is read in frame from base 1. Sequences MNHEY (CDR1) and SVGAGI (CDR2) are obtained from the germline V gene. The germline V and J ends show losses of 3 bases and 2 bases respectively, and no gene match explains 7 bases of the junction.